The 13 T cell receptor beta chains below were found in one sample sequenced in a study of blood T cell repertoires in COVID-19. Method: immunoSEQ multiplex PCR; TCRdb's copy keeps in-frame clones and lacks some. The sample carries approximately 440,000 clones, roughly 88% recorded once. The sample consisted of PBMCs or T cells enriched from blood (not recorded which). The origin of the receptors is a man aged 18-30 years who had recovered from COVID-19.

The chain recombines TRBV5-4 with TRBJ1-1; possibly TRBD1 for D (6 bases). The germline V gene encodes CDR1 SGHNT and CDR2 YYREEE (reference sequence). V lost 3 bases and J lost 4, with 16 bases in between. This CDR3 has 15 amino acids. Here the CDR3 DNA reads TGTGCCAGCAGCTCCACAGGGTTGATCGGCACTGAAGCTTTCTTT. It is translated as CASSSTGLIGTEAFF.

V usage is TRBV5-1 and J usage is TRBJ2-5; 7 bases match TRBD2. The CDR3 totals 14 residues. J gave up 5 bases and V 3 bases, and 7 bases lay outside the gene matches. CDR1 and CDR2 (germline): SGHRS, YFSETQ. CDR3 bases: TGCGCCAGCAGCTCCACTAGCGTAAGGGAGACCCAGTACTTC. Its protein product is CASSSTSVRETQYF.

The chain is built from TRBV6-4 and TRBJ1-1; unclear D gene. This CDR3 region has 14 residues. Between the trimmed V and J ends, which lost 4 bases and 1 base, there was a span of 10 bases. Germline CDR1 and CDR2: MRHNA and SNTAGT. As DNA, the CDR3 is TGTGCCAGCAGTGCCCTCCACGGGAACACTGAAGCTTTCTTT. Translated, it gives CASSALHGNTEAFF.

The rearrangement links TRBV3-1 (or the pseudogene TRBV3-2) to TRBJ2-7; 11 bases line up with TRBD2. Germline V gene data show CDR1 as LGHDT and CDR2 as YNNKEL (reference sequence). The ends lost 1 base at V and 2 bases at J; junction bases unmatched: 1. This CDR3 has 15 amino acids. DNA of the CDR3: TGTGCCAGCAGCCAAGGACTAGCGGGAACCTACGAGCAGTACTTC. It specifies CASSQGLAGTYEQYF.

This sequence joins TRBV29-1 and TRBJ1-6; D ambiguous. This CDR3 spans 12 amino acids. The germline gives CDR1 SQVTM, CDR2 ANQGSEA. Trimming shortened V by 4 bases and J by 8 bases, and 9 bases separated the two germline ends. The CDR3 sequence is CSVGDTHSPLHF. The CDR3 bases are TGCAGCGTTGGTGACACCCATTCACCCCTCCACTTT.

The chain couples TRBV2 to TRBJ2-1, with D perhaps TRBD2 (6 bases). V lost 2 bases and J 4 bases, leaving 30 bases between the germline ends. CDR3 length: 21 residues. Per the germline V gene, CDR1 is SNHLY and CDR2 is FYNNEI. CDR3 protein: CASSEPPWATGWAGRYNEQFF. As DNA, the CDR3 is TGTGCCAGCAGTGAACCCCCCTGGGCCACCGGGTGGGCGGGGCGGTACAATGAGCAGTTCTTC.

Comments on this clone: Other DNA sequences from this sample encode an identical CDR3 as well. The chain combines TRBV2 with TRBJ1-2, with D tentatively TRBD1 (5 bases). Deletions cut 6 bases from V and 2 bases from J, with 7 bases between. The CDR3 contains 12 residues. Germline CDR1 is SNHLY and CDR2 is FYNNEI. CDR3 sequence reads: CASRGQNYGYTF. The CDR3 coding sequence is TGTGCCAGCAGGGGGCAAAACTATGGCTACACCTTC. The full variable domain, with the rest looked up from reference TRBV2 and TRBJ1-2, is EPEVTQTPSHQVTQMGQEVILRCVPISNHLYFYWYRQILGQKVEFLVSFYNNEISEKSEIFDDQFSVERPDGSNFTLKIRSTKLEDSAMYFCASRGQNYGYTFGSGTRLTVV.

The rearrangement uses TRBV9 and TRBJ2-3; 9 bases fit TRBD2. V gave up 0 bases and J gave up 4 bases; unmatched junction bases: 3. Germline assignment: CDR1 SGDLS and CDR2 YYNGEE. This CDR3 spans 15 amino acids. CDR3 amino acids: CASSVGLAGPDTQYF. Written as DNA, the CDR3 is TGTGCCAGCAGCGTAGGGCTAGCGGGACCAGATACGCAGTATTTT.

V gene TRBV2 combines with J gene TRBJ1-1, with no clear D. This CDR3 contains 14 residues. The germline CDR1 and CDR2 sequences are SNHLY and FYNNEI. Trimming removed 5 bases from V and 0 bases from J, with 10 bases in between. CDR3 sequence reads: CASSTQVLNTEAFF. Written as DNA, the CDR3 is TGTGCCAGCAGTACTCAGGTCCTGAACACTGAAGCTTTCTTT.

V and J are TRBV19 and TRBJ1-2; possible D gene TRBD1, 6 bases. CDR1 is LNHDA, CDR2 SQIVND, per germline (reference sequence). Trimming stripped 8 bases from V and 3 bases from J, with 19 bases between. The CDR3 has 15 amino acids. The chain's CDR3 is CASGDPGAGDYGYTF. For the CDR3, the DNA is TGTGCCAGTGGAGATCCAGGGGCAGGGGACTATGGCTACACCTTC.

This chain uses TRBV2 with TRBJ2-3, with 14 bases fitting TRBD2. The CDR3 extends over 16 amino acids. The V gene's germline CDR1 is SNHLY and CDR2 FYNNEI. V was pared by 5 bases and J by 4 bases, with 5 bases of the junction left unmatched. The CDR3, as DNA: TGTGCCAGCAGTATGGGACTAGCGGGGGTCTCAGATACGCAGTATTTT. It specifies CASSMGLAGVSDTQYF.

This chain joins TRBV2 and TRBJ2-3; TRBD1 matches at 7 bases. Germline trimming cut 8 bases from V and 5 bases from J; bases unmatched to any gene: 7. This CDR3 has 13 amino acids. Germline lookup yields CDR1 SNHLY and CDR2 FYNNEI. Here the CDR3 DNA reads TGTGCCAGCCTCACAGGGGCGGAAGATACGCAGTATTTT. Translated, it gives CASLTGAEDTQYF.

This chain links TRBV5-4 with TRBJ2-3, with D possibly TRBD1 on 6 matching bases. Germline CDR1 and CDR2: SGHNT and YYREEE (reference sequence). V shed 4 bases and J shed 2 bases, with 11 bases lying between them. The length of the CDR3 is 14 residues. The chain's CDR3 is CASSEDSLTDTQYF. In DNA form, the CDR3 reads TGTGCCAGCAGCGAGGACAGCCTCACAGATACGCAGTATTTT.